What follows describes a single T cell receptor (beta chain). The antigen is not known. Following RNA extraction, reverse transcription yielded cDNA that acted as the sequencing template. Sequencing used immunoSEQ multiplex PCR; TCRdb keeps in-frame clones, though not all of them. The profile shows 90,000 to 130,000 clones, roughly 50% of them singletons. This sample is drawn from a study of CD8+ T cells in alopecia areata. Treatment meaning: oral pan-JAK inhibitor, 5-10 mg twice daily. Sorted populations comprised CD4+ and CD8+ T cells obtained from PBMCs. This CDR3 region has 15 residues. V was shortened by 5 bases and J by 3 bases, with 15 bases between the two germline ends. Germline lookup yields CDR1 PRHDT and CDR2 FYEKMQ (reference sequence). Whole-study results and caveats: Clonality exceeded that of normal scalp in lesional scalp, most notably in alopecia totalis/universalis. Having one nonresponder leaves uncertain how baseline CD8+ expansion relates to response.

This sequence joins TRBV13 and TRBJ2-3, with D perhaps TRBD1 or TRBD2 (5 bases each). The TCR sequence derives from a human donor with alopecia areata. Sequencing was performed on CD8+ T cells sorted from blood, taken at week 24, from a patient treated with tofacitinib. DNA for the CDR3: TGTGCCAGCAGCCCACCGGTAGAGGGGACAGATACGCAGTATTTT. This encodes CASSPPVEGTDTQYF.